This T cell receptor beta chain was recorded in a study of yellow fever vaccine responses in identical twins. Via MiXCR, TCRdb re-called the RT-PCR reads, giving one row per CDR3 protein. The table lists more than 2,000 distinct CDR3 sequences, approximately 82% of them singletons. Concerning this clonotype: Its antigen is not identified.

Study-wide results and limits: Reported findings indicate that twins' vaccine T cell responses seemed partially convergent, partially personalized.

This sequence was found in a woman under 30 who received the yellow fever vaccine. Specimen: T cells from blood (PBMCs), unsorted or a sorted subset (not recorded which), collected before or after yellow fever vaccination (not recorded which).

For the CDR3, the DNA is TGCGCCAGCAGCCAAACCCGTGGGGAGACCCAGTACTTC. Residues: CASSQTRGETQYF. This rearrangement joins TRBV4-1 to TRBJ2-5; D unclear. Germline V CDR1 and CDR2: MGHRA, YSYEKL. V lost 2 bases and J lost 5, with 9 bases in between. The CDR3 spans 13 residues.